A selection of T cell receptor beta chains follows, all from one sample in a study of T cells in Graves' hyperthyroidism and ophthalmopathy. TCRdb redid the calling of the multiplex PCR reads with MiXCR, one entry per CDR3 protein. The sample contains 650,000 to 750,000 distinct CDR3 sequences, around 15% of which appear only once. Specimen: blood. The receptor set was obtained from a woman between 18 and 29 years old with Graves' hyperthyroidism. The CDR3 runs from the conserved cysteine through the conserved F or W. The order of the fields is clone size, D gene, J gene, V gene, CDR3 protein, CDR3 DNA. The D gene is left open where the match is weak. A row's size may be missing; if present it is once, few, many or a size class.

clone_size: NA
d_call: NA
j_call: TRBJ2-5
v_call: TRBV5-6
cdr3_aa: CASSLPSRTRRETQYF
cdr3_nt: TGTGCCAGCAGCCTGCCCTCCCGGACCAGGAGGGAGACCCAGTACTTC

clone_size: many
d_call: NA
j_call: TRBJ1-1
v_call: TRBV20-1
cdr3_aa: CSARGSTEAFF
cdr3_nt: TGCAGTGCTAGGGGGAGCACTGAAGCTTTCTTT

clone_size: NA
d_call: TRBD1
j_call: TRBJ2-1
v_call: TRBV20-1
cdr3_aa: CSAQDRAHEQFF
cdr3_nt: TGCAGTGCCCAGGACAGGGCCCATGAGCAGTTCTTC

clone_size: many
d_call: TRBD1
j_call: TRBJ1-4
v_call: TRBV30
cdr3_aa: CAWRTGGNEKLFF
cdr3_nt: TGTGCCTGGCGGACAGGGGGAAATGAAAAACTGTTTTTT

clone_size: NA
d_call: NA
j_call: TRBJ1-1
v_call: TRBV6-5
cdr3_aa: CASSYGAGEGIGAFF
cdr3_nt: TGTGCCAGCAGTTACGGAGCAGGGGAGGGGATAGGAGCTTTCTTT

clone_size: NA
d_call: NA
j_call: TRBJ2-1
v_call: TRBV30
cdr3_aa: CAWSPSFYNEQFF
cdr3_nt: TGTGCCTGGAGCCCAAGCTTCTACAATGAGCAGTTCTTC

clone_size: many
d_call: NA
j_call: TRBJ2-5
v_call: TRBV7-8
cdr3_aa: CASSFQLETQYF
cdr3_nt: TGTGCCAGCAGCTTCCAGCTGGAGACCCAGTACTTC

clone_size: many
d_call: NA
j_call: TRBJ1-1
v_call: TRBV30
cdr3_aa: CAWTPLGREGKAFF
cdr3_nt: TGTGCCTGGACCCCCCTCGGTCGAGAGGGAAAAGCTTTCTTT

clone_size: many
d_call: NA
j_call: TRBJ2-3
v_call: TRBV28
cdr3_aa: CASRLSTDTQYF
cdr3_nt: TGTGCCAGCAGACTGTCCACAGATACGCAGTATTTT

clone_size: few
d_call: NA
j_call: TRBJ2-3
v_call: TRBV19
cdr3_aa: CASRLGGYTDTQYF
cdr3_nt: TGTGCCAGTAGACTGGGCGGCTACACAGATACGCAGTATTTT

clone_size: many
d_call: TRBD1
j_call: TRBJ1-1
v_call: TRBV9
cdr3_aa: CASSAIGQGNTEAFF
cdr3_nt: TGTGCCAGCAGCGCGATCGGACAGGGGAACACTGAAGCTTTCTTT

clone_size: few
d_call: NA
j_call: TRBJ2-7
v_call: TRBV28
cdr3_aa: CASSPRGWAIYEQYF
cdr3_nt: TGTGCCAGCAGTCCAAGGGGATGGGCAATCTACGAGCAGTACTTC

clone_size: many
d_call: TRBD2
j_call: TRBJ2-7
v_call: TRBV20-1
cdr3_aa: CSARGLAAAVGEQYF
cdr3_nt: TGCAGTGCTAGAGGACTAGCGGCCGCGGTGGGGGAGCAGTACTTC

clone_size: few
d_call: TRBD1
j_call: TRBJ1-5
v_call: TRBV6-1
cdr3_aa: CASGHGQGRSQPQHF
cdr3_nt: TGTGCCAGCGGGCACGGACAGGGTAGAAGTCAGCCCCAGCATTTT

clone_size: many
d_call: TRBD2
j_call: TRBJ2-1
v_call: TRBV2
cdr3_aa: CASSEPRTSFGNEQFF
cdr3_nt: TGTGCCAGCAGTGAACCCCGGACTAGCTTTGGTAATGAGCAGTTCTTC

clone_size: NA
d_call: NA
j_call: TRBJ2-4
v_call: TRBV6-6
cdr3_aa: CASSYGPPGMIQYF
cdr3_nt: TGTGCCAGCAGTTACGGTCCCCCTGGAATGATTCAGTACTTC

clone_size: NA
d_call: TRBD1
j_call: TRBJ1-6
v_call: TRBV30
cdr3_aa: CAWSVRARGPLHF
cdr3_nt: TGTGCCTGGAGTGTAAGGGCCAGGGGGCCCCTCCACTTT

clone_size: few
d_call: NA
j_call: TRBJ1-6
v_call: TRBV7-2
cdr3_aa: CASSLAMGSYNSPLHF
cdr3_nt: TGTGCCAGCAGCTTAGCGATGGGTTCCTATAATTCACCCCTCCACTTT

clone_size: NA
d_call: TRBD1
j_call: TRBJ1-2
v_call: TRBV19
cdr3_aa: CASSVGTGRAYGYTF
cdr3_nt: TGTGCCAGTAGTGTCGGGACAGGGCGTGCCTATGGCTACACCTTC

clone_size: NA
d_call: TRBD2
j_call: TRBJ2-2
v_call: TRBV29-1
cdr3_aa: CSVVRTSGTGELFF
cdr3_nt: TGCAGCGTTGTGCGGACTAGCGGGACCGGGGAGCTGTTTTTT

clone_size: many
d_call: TRBD1
j_call: TRBJ2-7
v_call: TRBV6-2/TRBV6-3
cdr3_aa: CASRWDRMKGSYEQYF
cdr3_nt: TGTGCCAGCAGATGGGACAGGATGAAGGGCTCCTACGAGCAGTACTTC

clone_size: few
d_call: NA
j_call: TRBJ1-1
v_call: TRBV7-9
cdr3_aa: CASSIYRKYTEAFF
cdr3_nt: TGTGCCAGCAGCATATACCGCAAATACACTGAAGCTTTCTTT

clone_size: many
d_call: TRBD2
j_call: TRBJ2-7
v_call: TRBV28
cdr3_aa: CASSYAGTSWSGQYF
cdr3_nt: TGTGCCAGCAGTTATGCCGGGACTAGCTGGAGCGGGCAGTACTTC